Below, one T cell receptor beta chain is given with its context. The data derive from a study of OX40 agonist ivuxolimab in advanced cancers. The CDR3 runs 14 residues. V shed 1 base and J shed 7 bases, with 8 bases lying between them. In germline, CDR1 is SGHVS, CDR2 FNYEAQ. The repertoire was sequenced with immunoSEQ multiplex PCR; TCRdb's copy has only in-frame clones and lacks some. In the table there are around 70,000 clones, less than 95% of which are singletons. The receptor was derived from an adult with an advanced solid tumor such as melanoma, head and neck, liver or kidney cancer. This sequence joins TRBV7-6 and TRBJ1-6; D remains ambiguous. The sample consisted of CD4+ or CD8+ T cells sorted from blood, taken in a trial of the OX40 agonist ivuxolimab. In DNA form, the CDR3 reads TGTGCCAGCAGCTTAGTCCAGGCGAATTCACCCCTCCACTTT. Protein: CASSLVQANSPLHF.